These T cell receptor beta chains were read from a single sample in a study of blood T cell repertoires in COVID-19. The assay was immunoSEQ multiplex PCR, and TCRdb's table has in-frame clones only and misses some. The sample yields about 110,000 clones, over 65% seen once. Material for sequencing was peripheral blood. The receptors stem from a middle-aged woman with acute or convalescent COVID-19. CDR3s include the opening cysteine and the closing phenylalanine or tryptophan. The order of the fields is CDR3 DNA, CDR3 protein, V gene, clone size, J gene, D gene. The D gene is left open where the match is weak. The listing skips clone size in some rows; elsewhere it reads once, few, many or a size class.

TGTGCCAGCAGCGCCGCGGAGGTGGCCACCGGGGAGCTGTTTTTT | CASSAAEVATGELFF | TRBV5-4 | . | TRBJ2-2 | .
TGTGCCAGCAGCTCAGGACAGCTGCCGGACACCGGGGAGCTGTTTTTT | CASSSGQLPDTGELFF | TRBV5-4 | . | TRBJ2-2 | .
TGTGCCAGCTCACAGGTCCAGGGCAATGAGCAGTTCTTC | CASSQVQGNEQFF | TRBV18 | . | TRBJ2-1 | .
TGTGCCAGCAGCCAAGGTGTCAGCGTGGAAGAGACCCAGTACTTC | CASSQGVSVEETQYF | TRBV3-1/TRBV3-2 | . | TRBJ2-5 | .
TGTGCTAGTGGTTTAGGAGTGGGGAACACTGAAGCTTTCTTT | CASGLGVGNTEAFF | TRBV12-5 | . | TRBJ1-1 | .
TGTGCCAGCAGCATAAGTCCCGGGACAGCCTACGAGCAGTACTTC | CASSISPGTAYEQYF | TRBV11-2 | . | TRBJ2-7 | TRBD1
TGTGCCAGCGGTTGGGGGCCCAACACCGGGGAGCTGTTTTTT | CASGWGPNTGELFF | TRBV2 | . | TRBJ2-2 | .
TGTGCCAGTAGTACTTACAGGAATCAGCCCCAGCATTTT | CASSTYRNQPQHF | TRBV19 | . | TRBJ1-5 | .
TGTGCCAGCAGAGCTTATCAGGGGAACACCGGGGAGCTGTTTTTT | CASRAYQGNTGELFF | TRBV7-8 | . | TRBJ2-2 | .
TGTGCCAGCAGCCCAGGGACAGGGGATTCACCCCTCCACTTT | CASSPGTGDSPLHF | TRBV7-2 | . | TRBJ1-6 | TRBD1
TGTGCCAGCAGCGTCGCAGGGGAAAACTATGGCTACACCTTC | CASSVAGENYGYTF | TRBV9 | few | TRBJ1-2 | .
TGTGCCAGCAGTTTATCATCCCTAGGCACCTACGAGCAGTACTTC | CASSLSSLGTYEQYF | TRBV28 | . | TRBJ2-7 | .
TGTGCCAGCAGCTCCCGGACAGGGCAAGAGACCCAGTACTTC | CASSSRTGQETQYF | TRBV13 | . | TRBJ2-5 | TRBD1
TGTGCCAGCAGCCAATGGGACAAAGGGGGTTCACTGTTTTTT | CASSQWDKGGSLFF | TRBV3-1/TRBV3-2 | . | TRBJ1-4 | .
TGTGCCAGCAGTAGGGCGGGACTGAGCTCTGGAAACACCATATATTTT | CASSRAGLSSGNTIYF | TRBV28 | many | TRBJ1-3 | .
TGTGCCAGCGGAACCGGGACAGGGGTAGGGGAAAAACTGTTTTTT | CASGTGTGVGEKLFF | TRBV5-4 | . | TRBJ1-4 | TRBD1
TGTGCCAGCAGCTTGGGCAGGGATAGGGCTTTCTTT | CASSLGRDRAFF | TRBV13 | . | TRBJ1-1 | .
TGTGCCAGCAGTAAGCTCCAGGGTCTTTATAGCACAGATACGCAGTATTTT | CASSKLQGLYSTDTQYF | TRBV28 | few | TRBJ2-3 | .
TGTGCCAGCAGCAAAGCCCAGTTAAGACAGCCTGGGGAGCAGTACTTC | CASSKAQLRQPGEQYF | TRBV21-1 | . | TRBJ2-7 | .
TGTGCCAGCAGACAAAGCGGGGGGGGAAGAAATGAGCAGTTCTTC | CASRQSGGGRNEQFF | TRBV7-2 | . | TRBJ2-1 | TRBD2
TGTGCCAGCAGCCGGGACTGGGGATTTGGAAACACCATATATTTT | CASSRDWGFGNTIYF | TRBV14 | . | TRBJ1-3 | .
TGTGCCAGCAGTGAAAGATGGGGAGGCAATCAGCCCCAGCATTTT | CASSERWGGNQPQHF | TRBV6-1 | . | TRBJ1-5 | .
TGCGCCAGCAGCCGAGACGATGACAGGCTTACTGAAGCTTTCTTT | CASSRDDDRLTEAFF | TRBV5-1 | few | TRBJ1-1 | .
TGTGCCTGGAAGGGCCCCACAGGGAAGACAGGGGAGCTGTTTTTT | CAWKGPTGKTGELFF | TRBV30 | few | TRBJ2-2 | .
TGTGCCAGCACCTTACAGGGTGGCGGAAACACCATATATTTT | CASTLQGGGNTIYF | TRBV14 | . | TRBJ1-3 | .
TGTGCCACCAGCAGAGGTCAAAGGGGTTTTGCGACTGAAGCTTTCTTT | CATSRGQRGFATEAFF | TRBV15 | . | TRBJ1-1 | .
TGTGCCAGCAGGGCGAACCGGGACAGGGGCTTGAGCTCCTATAATTCACCCCTCCACTTT | CASRANRDRGLSSYNSPLHF | TRBV28 | . | TRBJ1-6 | TRBD1
TGTGCCAGCAGTTACGCGCCGGTCGGTGGGCGTGAGACCCAGTACTTC | CASSYAPVGGRETQYF | TRBV6-2/TRBV6-3 | . | TRBJ2-5 | .
TGTGCCAGCAGCCGGGAGGACTCCTATAATTCACCCCTCCACTTT | CASSREDSYNSPLHF | TRBV2 | . | TRBJ1-6 | .
TGTGCTAGTGGGGCAACTGAAGCTTTCTTT | CASGATEAFF | TRBV12-5 | few | TRBJ1-1 | .